This T cell receptor beta chain was observed in a study of blood T cell repertoires in COVID-19 (dated by TCRdb to the early 2020s). Turning to the overall study: The collaborator samples originated in the United States, Italy and Spain and spanned the acute and convalescent phases of COVID-19. A freely available public database, intended as a resource for researchers studying the immune response to SARS-CoV-2, is where the repertoires were released. Subjects who had been exposed to COVID-19, were actively infected with it, or had recovered from it provided the deeply sampled blood TCRbeta repertoires that made up the dataset. The material from the prospective study consisted of cDNA or gDNA derived from T cells, B-cell-depleted T cells, or PBMCs. Where available, HLA class I and class II types were taken from metadata supplied by the sample provider and were not determined by assay-based typing. The samples were drawn from the first 160 participants of the ongoing ImmuneRACE study and from 1,254 subjects provided by 6 global collaborators. A de-identified subject ID, COVID-19 status, age in years and sex were almost always included in the sample metadata. The study at large found these results: The quantity of clinical and demographic metadata differed by source and by participant and was supplied without curation.

The germline V and J ends show losses of 2 bases and 3 bases respectively, and no gene match explains 15 bases of the junction. Counted from cysteine to phenylalanine, this CDR3 has 18 amino acids. Just CDR3 DNA is preserved here, 54 bases in frame from base 1. CDR1 and CDR2 are read off the germline V gene (reference sequence) as SGHKS and YYEKEE. Each collaborating institution followed its own protocols to collect whole blood in K2EDTA tubes. For TCRbeta analysis, collaborators shipped samples in one of three forms: frozen whole blood, isolated PBMCs, or DNA extracted from either of those sample types. TCRbeta CDR3 regions were amplified from genomic DNA using the immunoSEQ Assay, a bias-controlled multiplex PCR. The authors' pipeline ran thus. Nucleated cell counts per sample were estimated from amplification of reference gene primers within the assay. Sequence reads were collapsed and filtered to measure the absolute abundance of every unique TCRbeta CDR3 rearrangement. For each sample, productive Simpson clonality was calculated by taking the square root of Simpson's diversity index across productive rearrangements. TCRdb took this table from immuneACCESS and kept in-frame rearrangements with V and J called. Such tables lack part of the clones; where checked against another copy, unresolved V genes explain under half of the gap, and the rest is unexplained. Clone size and V and J calls were adopted from that table, with D and trimming inferred from the DNA. This sample has around 150,000 clones in its table, and 75% to 90% of those were observed once. In total, the top ten clones hold roughly 2.2% of the sample.

Note on this clone: Its antigen specificity is not known. One base away there is no much larger clone; base qualities are not given.

This sequence uses TRBV5-5 and TRBJ1-2; TRBD1 fits 8 bases in the junction. The sequencing sample was made of peripheral blood. The clonotype was recovered from a man aged 70 or older with acute or convalescent COVID-19. Here the CDR3 is given as CASSLGAGGAVVDYGYTF. At the DNA level, the sequence is TGTGCCAGCAGCTTAGGGGCAGGGGGCGCAGTGGTGGACTATGGCTACACCTTC.